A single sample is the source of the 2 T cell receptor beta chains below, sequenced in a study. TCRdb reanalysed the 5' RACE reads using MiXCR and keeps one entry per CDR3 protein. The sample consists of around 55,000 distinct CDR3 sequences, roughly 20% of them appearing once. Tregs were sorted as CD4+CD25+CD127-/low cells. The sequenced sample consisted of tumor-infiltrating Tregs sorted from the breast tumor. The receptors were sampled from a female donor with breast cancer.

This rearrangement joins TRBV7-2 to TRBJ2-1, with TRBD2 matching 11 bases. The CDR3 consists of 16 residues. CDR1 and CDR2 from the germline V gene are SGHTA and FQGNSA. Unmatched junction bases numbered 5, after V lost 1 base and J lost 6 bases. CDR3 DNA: TGTGCCAGCAGCTTAGAGGGACTAGCGGTTTTCAATGAGCAGTTCTTC. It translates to CASSLEGLAVFNEQFF.

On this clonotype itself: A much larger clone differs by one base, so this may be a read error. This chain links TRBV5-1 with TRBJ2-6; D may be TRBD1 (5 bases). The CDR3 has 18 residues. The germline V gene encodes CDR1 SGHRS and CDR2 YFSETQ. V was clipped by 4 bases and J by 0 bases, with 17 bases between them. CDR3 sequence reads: CASSVVLRGTSGANVLTF. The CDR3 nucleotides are TGCGCCAGCAGCGTGGTACTTAGGGGAACCTCTGGGGCCAACGTCCTGACTTTC.